The rows below give T cell receptor beta chains drawn from one sample of a study of blood T cell repertoires in COVID-19. Clones were read by immunoSEQ multiplex PCR, and TCRdb kept only the in-frame ones, dropping some. The repertoire holds a few hundred thousand clones, with 80% to 85% as singletons. The specimen sequenced was PBMCs or T cells enriched from blood (not recorded which). Source of these receptors: a man aged 45-65 years who had recovered from COVID-19. Both conserved end residues are part of each CDR3. A D gene is named only where the DNA matches it firmly. Where a row states a size, it is once, few, many or the class of an expanded clone; other rows omit it.

. TRBJ2-5 13 TRBV24-1 few TGTGCCACCAGTGATACAGGGCAAGAGACCCAGTACTTC CATSDTGQETQYF
TRBD2 TRBJ2-5 17 TRBV19 . TGTGCCAGCAGGGGCGGGAGGGCCGAACCTCGAAGTGAGACCCAGTACTTC CASRGGRAEPRSETQYF
. TRBJ2-3 11 TRBV5-1 . TGCGCCAGCAGACTTACGAATACGCAGTATTTT CASRLTNTQYF
. TRBJ2-5 16 TRBV15 . TGTGCCACCAGCAGAACCCCGGGAGTCTCGGGAGAGACCCAGTACTTC CATSRTPGVSGETQYF
. TRBJ2-5 16 TRBV7-2 . TGTGCCAGCAGCTTACGGCCAGGGCGGTACCAAGAGACCCAGTACTTC CASSLRPGRYQETQYF
. TRBJ1-4 15 TRBV27 once TGTGCCAGCAGTCCAACAGGGAAAACTAATGAAAAACTGTTTTTT CASSPTGKTNEKLFF
. TRBJ2-3 13 TRBV7-3 once TGTGCCAGCACCTTTGTCGGGGAAGATACGCAGTATTTT CASTFVGEDTQYF
. TRBJ1-5 16 TRBV4-3 . TGCGCCAGCAGCCAAGATCTGCAGTCCCCGTATCAGCCCCAGCATTTT CASSQDLQSPYQPQHF
. TRBJ1-1 13 TRBV5-4 . TGTGCCAGCAGGCATGACACGAACACTGAAGCTTTCTTT CASRHDTNTEAFF
. TRBJ1-6 15 TRBV7-2 . TGTGCCAGCCGGGGGGGAAGGTCCTATAATTCACCCCTCCACTTT CASRGGRSYNSPLHF
TRBD2 TRBJ2-7 19 TRBV7-3 . TGTGCCAGCAGCCTTGGGGCGACGTCGGCGGGGGGGCACAGCTCCGAGCAGTACTTC CASSLGATSAGGHSSEQYF
. TRBJ2-3 13 TRBV6-5 . TGTGCCAGCAGAACACCCAGCACAGATACGCAGTATTTT CASRTPSTDTQYF
. TRBJ1-2 13 TRBV9 once TGTGCCAGCAGCCCGGACAAGAACTATGGCTACACCTTC CASSPDKNYGYTF
. TRBJ1-5 16 TRBV5-1 . TGCGCCAGCAGCCCCACGGGAGGAGGGCGGGGTCAGCCCCAGCATTTT CASSPTGGGRGQPQHF
. TRBJ2-1 13 TRBV7-2 once TGTGCCAGCAGCCGTCGGGACTACAATGAGCAGTTCTTC CASSRRDYNEQFF
. TRBJ2-7 16 TRBV2 . TGTGCCAGCAGTGGGGGAAGGTGGAGGGACTCCTACGAGCAGTACTTC CASSGGRWRDSYEQYF
TRBD1 TRBJ1-2 14 TRBV7-8 . TGTGCCAGCAGCTTGGAGAGACAGGGCAGTAGCTACACCTTC CASSLERQGSSYTF